The rows below give T cell receptor beta chains drawn from one sample of a study of cytomegalovirus exposure and HLA in healthy donors. Clones were read by immunoSEQ multiplex PCR, and TCRdb kept only the in-frame ones, dropping some. The sample shows approximately 59,000 clones, 80% to 95% of them seen only once. Sequenced material: PBMCs. The source is a man between 18 and 29 years old in good health and CMV-seropositive. The CDR3 runs from the conserved cysteine through the conserved F or W. Each record gives: clone size, D gene, J gene, V gene, CDR3 DNA, CDR3 protein. D genes are given only for firm matches. Not all rows give a size; the values are once, few, many and, for expanded clones, a class.

>NA|TRBD1|TRBJ1-1|TRBV27
TGTGCCAGCAGTTTTACAGGACAGGGGTCTGAAGCTTTCTTT
CASSFTGQGSEAFF
>NA|TRBD2|TRBJ2-3|TRBV30
TGTGCCTGGAGTGTACAAGCGGGAGGGCCTCAAGATACGCAGTATTTT
CAWSVQAGGPQDTQYF
>NA|NA|TRBJ2-7|TRBV28
TGTGCCAGCAGTTTTCTCTCCTACGAGCAGTACTTC
CASSFLSYEQYF
>NA|NA|TRBJ1-1|TRBV11-2
TGTGCCAGCGGAACCGGGATTTTAGGTGTTGCTTTCTTT
CASGTGILGVAFF
>NA|TRBD1|TRBJ1-3|TRBV28
TGTGCCAGCAGTGACAGGGTAGAAAATGGAAACACCATATATTTT
CASSDRVENGNTIYF
>NA|TRBD2|TRBJ2-3|TRBV5-1
TGCGCCAGCAGCTTGGCCGGACTAGCGGGAGGTCGGAGCACAGATACGCAGTATTTT
CASSLAGLAGGRSTDTQYF
>NA|TRBD2|TRBJ2-5|TRBV10-1
TGCGCCAGCAGTGAAGTCGGGGGGGCCGAGACCCAGTACTTC
CASSEVGGAETQYF
>NA|NA|TRBJ1-5|TRBV5-1
TGCGCCAGCAGCCTGGGGGCAGGGAATCAGCCCCAGCATTTT
CASSLGAGNQPQHF
>NA|NA|TRBJ2-2|TRBV28
TGTGCCAGCAGAAGGCGGGCCGGAAGAACCGGGGAGCTGTTTTTT
CASRRRAGRTGELFF
>NA|NA|TRBJ2-7|TRBV5-1
TGCGCCAGCAGCTTGAAGGGAGTCTCCTACGAGCAGTACTTC
CASSLKGVSYEQYF
>NA|TRBD2|TRBJ2-3|TRBV19
TGTGCCAGTAGCTCTAGCGGGGTCAGCACAGATACGCAGTATTTT
CASSSSGVSTDTQYF
>few|NA|TRBJ1-2|TRBV5-1
TGCGCCAGCAGCTTCTCGTCTGGGAGGGACTATGGCTACACCTTC
CASSFSSGRDYGYTF
>NA|NA|TRBJ1-2|TRBV28
TGTGCCAGCAGCCTACCAGGGGATATTGACTATGGCTACACCTTC
CASSLPGDIDYGYTF
>NA|NA|TRBJ2-7|TRBV5-6
TGTGCCAGCAGCCCGGAGGGTTCGGGAGACGCCTACGAGCAGTACTTC
CASSPEGSGDAYEQYF
>NA|TRBD1|TRBJ1-2|TRBV5-6
TGTGCCAGCAGCGCCGACAGGGGAAGCGGCCTCTATGGCTACACCTTC
CASSADRGSGLYGYTF
>NA|NA|TRBJ1-4|TRBV5-1
TGCGCCAGCAGCTTGGACGGACTGAATGAAAAACTGTTTTTT
CASSLDGLNEKLFF
>NA|TRBD2|TRBJ2-5|TRBV5-1
TGCGCCAGCAGCCCCGGGGGGACGGGGGAGACCCAGTACTTC
CASSPGGTGETQYF
>NA|TRBD2|TRBJ2-1|TRBV5-6
TGTGCCAGCAGCTTCCGCGGGAGCTCCTACAATGAGCAGTTCTTC
CASSFRGSSYNEQFF
>NA|TRBD1|TRBJ2-7|TRBV6-5
TGTGCCAGCAGCGGACAGGGGGACTACGAGCAGTACTTC
CASSGQGDYEQYF
>NA|TRBD2|TRBJ2-3|TRBV11-2
TGTGCCAGCAGCTTATCCCCATTCCCAGCGGGAGGGCCCAGAGATACGCAGTATTTT
CASSLSPFPAGGPRDTQYF
>NA|NA|TRBJ2-1|TRBV10-1
TGCGCCAGCAGCCCGCGGATAATCGATGAGCAGTTCTTC
CASSPRIIDEQFF
>NA|NA|TRBJ2-7|TRBV27
TGTGCCAGCAGTTACCTCGGGAACAACAACGAGCAGTACTTC
CASSYLGNNNEQYF
>NA|TRBD1|TRBJ2-5|TRBV5-1
TGCGCCAGCAGCTTCACGACAGGGGGGTCCCGAGAGACCCAGTACTTC
CASSFTTGGSRETQYF
>NA|TRBD2|TRBJ2-1|TRBV7-3
TGTGCCAGCAGCAGAGCGGGATTGAGTATGGATGAGCAGTTCTTC
CASSRAGLSMDEQFF
>NA|NA|TRBJ2-2|TRBV19
TGTGCCAGTAGTCTCACATACACCGGGGAGCTGTTTTTT
CASSLTYTGELFF
>NA|TRBD1|TRBJ2-1|TRBV5-8
TGTGCCAGCAGCTACCGGGACAGCGCCGATGAGCAGTTCTTC
CASSYRDSADEQFF
>NA|NA|TRBJ2-7|TRBV15
TGTGCCACCAGCAGAGATCGCAGGGGGCAGTACTTC
CATSRDRRGQYF
>NA|NA|TRBJ1-4|TRBV30
TGTGCCTGGAGTGTAAGTGGCCGTTATAATGAAAAACTGTTTTTT
CAWSVSGRYNEKLFF
>once|NA|TRBJ1-2|TRBV6-1
TGTGCCAGCAGTGAAGTAAAGACAGCTTATGGCTACACCTTC
CASSEVKTAYGYTF
>NA|TRBD1|TRBJ1-1|TRBV4-1
TGCGCCAGCAGCCCCCGGACAGGGGTGGGAACTGAAGCTTTCTTT
CASSPRTGVGTEAFF
>few|NA|TRBJ2-2|TRBV5-6
TGTGCCAGCAGCGTTCCGCGGAACTGGTACACCGGGGAGCTGTTTTTT
CASSVPRNWYTGELFF
>NA|NA|TRBJ1-2|TRBV27
TGTGCCAGCAGCCACCGTGGAGGGACTAACTATGGCTACACCTTC
CASSHRGGTNYGYTF
>NA|NA|TRBJ1-4|TRBV5-1
TGCGCCAGCAGCCCGGACAGAGGGGACGAAAAACTGTTTTTT
CASSPDRGDEKLFF
>NA|NA|TRBJ2-7|TRBV28
TGTGCCAGCACCTCCACAACCTACGAGCAGTACTTC
CASTSTTYEQYF
>NA|TRBD1|TRBJ1-5|TRBV6-1
TGTGCCAGCAGTACCGGGACAGGGGTAAATCAGCCCCAGCATTTT
CASSTGTGVNQPQHF
>NA|NA|TRBJ2-2|TRBV27
TGTGCCAGCAGTCCTCGGGGTAGCGCGAACACCGGGGAGCTGTTTTTT
CASSPRGSANTGELFF
>NA|TRBD1|TRBJ1-4|TRBV28
TGTGCCAGCAGTGCGTGGACAGGGGATAATGAAAAACTGTTTTTT
CASSAWTGDNEKLFF
>NA|TRBD1|TRBJ1-5|TRBV10-2
TGCGCCAGCTCCAGACAGGGCAATAGCAATCAGCCCCAGCATTTT
CASSRQGNSNQPQHF
>NA|NA|TRBJ1-1|TRBV10-3
TGTGCCATCAGTGGGCAGGGCAGAGCTTTCTTT
CAISGQGRAFF
>once|NA|TRBJ2-2|TRBV7-3
TGTGCCAGCAGCGTTAGCGGTTTCGGGGAGCTGTTTTTT
CASSVSGFGELFF
>NA|TRBD2|TRBJ2-2|TRBV5-4
TGTGCCAGCAGCACGGGACTAGCGGGAAACACCGGGGAGCTGTTTTTT
CASSTGLAGNTGELFF
>once|TRBD2|TRBJ2-1|TRBV5-4
TGTGCCAGCAGCTTGGGGACTAGCGGGAGTACGAATGAGCAGTTCTTC
CASSLGTSGSTNEQFF
>NA|NA|TRBJ1-5|TRBV28
TGTGCCAGCAGTTTGAACTTCCCCCAGCATTTT
CASSLNFPQHF
>NA|NA|TRBJ1-5|TRBV5-1
TGCGCCAGCAGCTTGAGCACAGGCGATAGCAATCAGCCCCAGCATTTT
CASSLSTGDSNQPQHF
>once|TRBD2|TRBJ2-5|TRBV2
TGTGCCAGCAGTGAAGCCCCGCCCTCGAGCCGACTAGCGGGAGTCCAAGAGACCCAGTACTTC
CASSEAPPSSRLAGVQETQYF